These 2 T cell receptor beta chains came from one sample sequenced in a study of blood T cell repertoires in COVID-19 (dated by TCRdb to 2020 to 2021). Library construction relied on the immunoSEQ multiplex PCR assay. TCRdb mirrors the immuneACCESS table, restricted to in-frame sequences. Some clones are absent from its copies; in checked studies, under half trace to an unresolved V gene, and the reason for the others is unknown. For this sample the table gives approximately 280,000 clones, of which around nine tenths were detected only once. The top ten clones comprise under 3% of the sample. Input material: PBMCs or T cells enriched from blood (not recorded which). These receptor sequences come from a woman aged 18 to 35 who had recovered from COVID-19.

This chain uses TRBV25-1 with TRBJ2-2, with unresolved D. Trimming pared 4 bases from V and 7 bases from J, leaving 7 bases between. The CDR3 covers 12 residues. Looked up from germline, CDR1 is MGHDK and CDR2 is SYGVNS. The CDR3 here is CASSGVGGELFF. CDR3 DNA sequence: TGTGCCAGCAGTGGAGTCGGCGGGGAGCTGTTTTTT.

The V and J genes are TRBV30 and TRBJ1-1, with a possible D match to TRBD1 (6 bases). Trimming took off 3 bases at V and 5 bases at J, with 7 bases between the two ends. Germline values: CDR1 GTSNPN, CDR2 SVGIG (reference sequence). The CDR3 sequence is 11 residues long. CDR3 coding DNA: TGTGCCTGGAGACAGGGAACTGAAGCTTTCTTT. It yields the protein CAWRQGTEAFF.